These 18 T cell receptor beta chains originate from one sample sequenced in a study of T-cell reconstitution after alpha-beta-depleted transplantation in children. Researchers prepared the TCRbeta library using unique molecular identifiers, the study reports. TCRdb reprocessed the PCR reads via MiXCR and lists one record per CDR3 protein. The sample holds some 300,000 distinct CDR3 sequences, over 9.5% seen once. Sequenced here: PBMCs, sampled before TCRalphabeta/CD19-depleted stem cell transplant. All receptors come from a boy younger than two with acute myeloid leukemia, due to receive a stem cell transplant.

Many counts were recorded for this clonotype. V gene TRBV7-2 combines with J gene TRBJ2-1, with a weak D call TRBD1 (6 bases). This CDR3 has 15 amino acids. V was clipped by 4 bases and J by 4 bases, with 14 bases between them. Germline CDR1 SGHTA, CDR2 FQGNSA. CDR3 sequence (DNA): TGTGCCAGCAGCTCTGGGGGCAGTAGGTACAATGAGCAGTTCTTC. Amino acid sequence: CASSSGGSRYNEQFF.

As concerns this clonotype: A much larger clone is a single base away; this may be a read error. V and J are TRBV20-1 and TRBJ2-7; 10 bases align to TRBD2. This CDR3 is built from 16 residues. CDR1 DFQATT and CDR2 SNEGSKA come from the germline V gene (reference sequence). The CDR3 region is CSARGELAGARYDQYF. CDR3 nucleotide sequence: TGCAGTGCTAGAGGAGAGCTAGCGGGAGCCCGCTACGACCAGTACTTC.

This sequence joins TRBV6-1 and TRBJ2-7; TRBD1 agrees at 10 bases. The CDR3 is 15 amino acids. After removal of 5 bases from V and 2 bases from J, the junction contained 6 bases not matched to a gene. The germline V gene encodes CDR1 MNHNS and CDR2 SASEGT. The DNA of the CDR3 is TGTGCCAGCAGTCCCGGGACAGGGGCTACCTACGAGCAGTACTTC. It yields the protein CASSPGTGATYEQYF.

The table lists this clonotype with many counts. V gene TRBV18 combines with J gene TRBJ1-1, with D possibly TRBD1 on 5 matching bases. Per the germline V gene, CDR1 is KGHSH and CDR2 is LQKENI. Between the trimmed V and J ends, which lost 3 bases and 6 bases, there was a span of 11 bases. There are 13 residues in the CDR3. The CDR3 loop is CASSPYGHPEAFF. The CDR3 nucleotides read TGTGCCAGCTCACCTTATGGACATCCTGAAGCTTTCTTT.

The chain uses TRBV2 and TRBJ2-2, with TRBD2 identical over 7 bases. Germline assignment: CDR1 SNHLY and CDR2 FYNNEI. The CDR3 is 16 amino acids. The V segment lost 6 bases and the J segment 0 bases; nucleotides outside the gene matches: 7. In nucleotides, the CDR3 is TGTGCCAGCAGCGAAACGGGGGGTACGAACACCGGGGAGCTGTTTTTT. Translation: CASSETGGTNTGELFF.

This clonotype showed up many times. V usage is TRBV5-1 and J usage is TRBJ1-6, with D uncertain. CDR1 is SGHRS, CDR2 YFSETQ, per germline. V was trimmed by 0 bases and J by 5 bases, leaving 15 bases between them. This CDR3 is built from 17 residues. In DNA, the CDR3 is TGCGCCAGCAGCTTGGGAGGAGACAAAAGGCATAATTCACCCCTCCACTTT. The encoded protein is CASSLGGDKRHNSPLHF.

In its sample, this clonotype was seen many times. The chain is built from TRBV19 and TRBJ1-1, with D perhaps matching TRBD1 (6 bases). The length of the CDR3 is 14 residues. CDR1 LNHDA and CDR2 SQIVND come from the germline V gene (reference sequence). V lost 8 bases, J lost 3 bases, and 16 bases lay in between. CDR3 sequence: CASRVQGPYTEAFF. CDR3 DNA: TGTGCCAGTCGGGTACAGGGCCCCTACACTGAAGCTTTCTTT.

The V and J genes are TRBV11-2 and TRBJ2-2, with TRBD1 matching 7 bases. CDR3 length: 18 residues. Germline V gene data show CDR1 as SGHAT and CDR2 as FQNNGV. J was trimmed by 0 bases and V by 4 bases; bases with no gene match: 11. The CDR3 DNA reads TGTGCCAGCAGCTCAGAGATCTTCAGGGGGTCGAACACCGGGGAGCTGTTTTTT. It translates to CASSSEIFRGSNTGELFF.

This clonotype was detected a few times. This sequence joins TRBV3-1 and TRBJ2-2; 9 nucleotides agree with TRBD1. Germline V CDR1 and CDR2: LGHDT, YNNKEL (reference sequence). V lost 0 bases and J lost 13; bases outside the gene matches: 9. This CDR3 is built from 15 residues. CDR3 loop: CASSQDHTGGSSLFF. The CDR3 DNA reads TGTGCCAGCAGCCAAGATCACACAGGGGGCTCCTCGCTGTTTTTT. Based on the CDR3 plus reference TRBV3-1 and TRBJ2-2, the full variable domain is DTAVSQTPKYLVTQMGNDKSIKCEQNLGHDTMYWYKQDSKKFLKIMFSYNNKELIINETVPNRFSPKSPDKAHLNLHINSLELGDSAVYFCASSQDHTGGSSLFFGEGSRLTVL.

This clonotype showed up many times. The CDR3 loop is CASSTQAVLTNIQYF. CDR3 sequence (DNA): TGTGCCAGCAGTACACAGGCGGTCCTAACAAACATTCAGTACTTC. The chain carries TRBV28 and TRBJ2-4; tentative D call: TRBD1 (5 bases). Trimming stripped 5 bases from V and 6 bases from J, with 17 bases between. CDR3 size: 15 residues. Germline CDR1 and CDR2: MDHEN and SYDVKM.

This clonotype was recorded many times. The DNA of the CDR3 is TGTGCCAGCACCTCCCACGGCGGGGGAGCCTCCCAGCAGTACTTC. Protein sequence: CASTSHGGGASQQYF. This chain links TRBV7-2 with TRBJ2-7; 7 bases map to TRBD2. V was pared by 7 bases and J by 8 bases, with 17 bases of the junction left unmatched. CDR3 length equals 15 residues. Germline V CDR1 and CDR2: SGHTA, FQGNSA.

This clonotype has a count of ten or more. The chain carries TRBV5-1 and TRBJ1-4; TRBD1 is a possible D gene (6 bases). In germline, CDR1 is SGHRS, CDR2 YFSETQ. V was shortened by 2 bases and J by 6 bases, with 11 bases between the two germline ends. CDR3 length equals 14 residues. The CDR3 loop is CASSFSGVDEKLFF. In nucleotides, the CDR3 is TGCGCCAGCAGCTTCTCAGGGGTTGATGAAAAACTGTTTTTT.

This clonotype occurred many times. The chain carries TRBV2 and TRBJ2-5, with 7 bases aligning to TRBD1. Germline trimming cut 7 bases from V and 4 bases from J; bases unmatched to any gene: 6. The germline gives CDR1 SNHLY, CDR2 FYNNEI. This CDR3 region has 13 residues. The CDR3 loop reads CASTRDSRETQYF. DNA of the CDR3: TGTGCCAGCACTAGGGACAGCAGAGAGACCCAGTACTTC.

The table lists this clonotype with many counts. The chain recombines TRBV12-3 or TRBV12-4 with TRBJ2-5; D gene ambiguous. Trimming stripped 3 bases from V and 3 bases from J, with 8 bases between. This CDR3 is 13 amino acids long. CDR3 amino acids: CASSFDPKETQYF. The DNA for the CDR3 is TGTGCCAGCAGTTTTGACCCGAAAGAGACCCAGTACTTC.

This clonotype showed up many times. This sequence joins TRBV5-1 and TRBJ2-1, with a possible D match to TRBD2 (6 bases). Germline CDR1 is SGHRS and CDR2 is YFSETQ. This CDR3 spans 13 amino acids. V lost 0 bases and J 10 bases, leaving 11 bases between the germline ends. DNA for the CDR3: TGCGCCAGCAGCTTGGTGGTGGAGGGGGAGCAGTTCTTC. It encodes CASSLVVEGEQFF.

This clonotype was seen only a few times. J is TRBJ2-3 and V is TRBV5-6; 13 bases are a match to TRBD2. V was clipped by 7 bases and J by 0 bases; unmatched bases: 23. There are 22 residues in the CDR3. The germline gives CDR1 SGHDT, CDR2 YYEEEE. The CDR3 reads CASERGSLLAGGPSSSTDTQYF. The CDR3, as DNA: TGTGCCAGCGAACGGGGCTCCTTACTAGCGGGAGGGCCCTCATCTAGCACAGATACGCAGTATTTT. Full variable domain (outside the CDR3, taken from reference TRBV5-6 and TRBJ2-3): DAGVTQSPTHLIKTRGQQVTLRCSPKSGHDTVSWYQQALGQGPQFIFQYYEEEERQRGNFPDRFSGHQFPNYSSELNVNALLLGDSALYLCASERGSLLAGGPSSSTDTQYFGPGTRLTVL.

There are many counts of this clonotype. CDR3 amino acids: CASSSDWNTEAFF. The CDR3 DNA reads TGTGCCAGCAGTTCTGACTGGAACACTGAAGCTTTCTTT. The rearrangement joins TRBV6-5 to TRBJ1-1; D not certain. The CDR3 loop spans 13 amino acids. V was clipped by 4 bases and J by 1 base, with 7 bases between them. CDR1 MNHEY and CDR2 SVGAGI come from the germline V gene.

This clonotype was counted at least ten times. The rearrangement uses TRBV7-9 and TRBJ2-5, with a weak D call TRBD1 (6 bases). V lost 2 bases and J lost 5, with 15 bases in between. CDR3 length: 15 residues. Germline lookup yields CDR1 SEHNR and CDR2 FQNEAQ (reference sequence). CDR3 DNA: TGTGCCAGCAGCTTACAGGGGACGATCGGGGAGACCCAGTACTTC. Protein sequence: CASSLQGTIGETQYF.